This T cell receptor (beta chain) derives from a study of graft-versus-host responses after intestinal transplantation. As for the study in general: Each of the recipients got a multivisceral, liver-intestinal, or isolated intestinal transplant. Anti-thymocyte globulin induction preceded around 3 years of tacrolimus and steroid maintenance in all recipients. General study findings and limits: GvH clones appeared in recipient marrow, some first in ileum or blood. An association linked early post-transplant HvG declines with peak circulating GvH clone levels.

A word on this clone: The target antigen is unknown.

Germline V gives CDR1 MNHEY, CDR2 SVGAGI. Trimming stripped 4 bases from V and 4 bases from J, with 11 bases between. The CDR3 totals 15 residues. This table comes from immunoSEQ multiplex PCR, and its TCRdb copy is limited to in-frame clones, with some not included. The sample includes some 100,000 clones, 75% to 95% of them seen just once. The chain employs TRBV6-5 and TRBJ2-6; unclear D gene. Here the sequenced sample was unstimulated CD8+ T cells sorted from spleen or lymph node cells, taken before intestinal transplant. The TCR comes from a human donor who received an intestinal transplant. The CDR3 nucleotides read TGTGCCAGCAGTTTGACCTTGGGAGGGGCCAACGTCCTGACTTTC. Protein product: CASSLTLGGANVLTF.